The sample holds one count of the clone carrying this TCR beta chain. These data originate in a study of control samples from healthy donors and cancer patients. Repertoires were generated with immunoSEQ multiplex PCR, while TCRdb's copy carries only in-frame clones and drops some. In the table there are fewer than 110,000 clones, around 89% of which are singletons. This CDR3 has 14 residues. CDR1 is SNHLY, CDR2 FYNNEI, per germline. The V and J ends lost 8 bases and 9 bases respectively, with 20 bases between them. This sequence was found in a young man in good health. Sequencing used blood. This rearrangement joins TRBV2 to TRBJ2-1, with D possibly TRBD2 on 6 matching bases. The CDR3 DNA reads TGTGCCAGCGCCGGGACTGCAAAGGGTGGTGAGCAGTTCTTC. This encodes CASAGTAKGGEQFF.